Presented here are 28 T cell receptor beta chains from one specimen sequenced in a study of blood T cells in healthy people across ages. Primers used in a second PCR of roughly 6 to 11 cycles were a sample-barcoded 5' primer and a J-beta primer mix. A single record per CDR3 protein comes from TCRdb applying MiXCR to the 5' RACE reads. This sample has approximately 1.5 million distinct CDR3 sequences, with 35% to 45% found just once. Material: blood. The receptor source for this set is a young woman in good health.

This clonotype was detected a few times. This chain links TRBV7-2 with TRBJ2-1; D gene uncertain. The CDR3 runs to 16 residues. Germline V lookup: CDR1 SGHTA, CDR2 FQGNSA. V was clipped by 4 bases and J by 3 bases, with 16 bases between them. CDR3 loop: CASSYQSAERYNEQFF. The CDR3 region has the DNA TGTGCCAGCAGCTACCAAAGCGCAGAGCGCTACAATGAGCAGTTCTTC.

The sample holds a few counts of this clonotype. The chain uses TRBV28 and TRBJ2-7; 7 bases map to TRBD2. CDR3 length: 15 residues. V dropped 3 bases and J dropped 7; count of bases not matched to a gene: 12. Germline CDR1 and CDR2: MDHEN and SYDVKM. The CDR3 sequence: CASSLGAGEGYEQYF. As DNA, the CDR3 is TGTGCCAGCAGTTTGGGTGCGGGAGAAGGATATGAGCAGTACTTC. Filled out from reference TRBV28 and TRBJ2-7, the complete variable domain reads DVKVTQSSRYLVKRTGEKVFLECVQDMDHENMFWYRQDPGLGLRLIYFSYDVKMKEKGDIPEGYSVSREKKERFSLILESASTNQTSMYLCASSLGAGEGYEQYFGPGTRLTVT.

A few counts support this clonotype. This chain's CDR3 is CASSPAGRYTDTQYF. As DNA, the CDR3 is TGTGCCAGCAGCCCCGCGGGACGGTACACAGATACGCAGTATTTT. This chain uses TRBV9 with TRBJ2-3, with D perhaps matching TRBD2 (6 bases). Trimming took 4 bases from V and 2 from J, leaving 14 bases between them. The CDR3 is 15 residues long. Germline values: CDR1 SGDLS, CDR2 YYNGEE.

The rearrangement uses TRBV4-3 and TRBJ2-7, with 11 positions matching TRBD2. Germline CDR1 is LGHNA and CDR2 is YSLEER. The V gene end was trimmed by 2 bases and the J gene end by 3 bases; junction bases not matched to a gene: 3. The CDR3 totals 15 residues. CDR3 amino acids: CASSQTSGSFYEQYF. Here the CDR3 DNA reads TGCGCCAGCAGCCAAACTAGCGGGAGCTTCTACGAGCAGTACTTC.

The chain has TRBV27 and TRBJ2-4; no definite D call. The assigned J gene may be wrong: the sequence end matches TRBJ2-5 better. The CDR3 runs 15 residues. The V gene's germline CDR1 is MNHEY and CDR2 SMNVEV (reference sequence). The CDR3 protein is CASSPLTGPQETQYF. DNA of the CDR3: TGTGCCAGCAGTCCGCTAACTGGACCCCAAGAGACCCAGTACTTC.

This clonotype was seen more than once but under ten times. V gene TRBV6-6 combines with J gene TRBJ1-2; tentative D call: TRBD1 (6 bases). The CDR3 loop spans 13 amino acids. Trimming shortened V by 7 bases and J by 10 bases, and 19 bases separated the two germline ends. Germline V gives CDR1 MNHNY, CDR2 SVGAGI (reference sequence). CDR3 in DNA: TGTGCCAGCACTCGCCCAGGGGAGATCTCCTACACCTTC. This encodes CASTRPGEISYTF.

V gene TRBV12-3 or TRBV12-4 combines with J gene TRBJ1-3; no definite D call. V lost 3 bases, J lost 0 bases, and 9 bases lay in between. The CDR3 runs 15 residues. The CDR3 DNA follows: TGTGCCAGCAGTTTGATGGAGTACTCTGGAAACACCATATATTTT. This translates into CASSLMEYSGNTIYF.

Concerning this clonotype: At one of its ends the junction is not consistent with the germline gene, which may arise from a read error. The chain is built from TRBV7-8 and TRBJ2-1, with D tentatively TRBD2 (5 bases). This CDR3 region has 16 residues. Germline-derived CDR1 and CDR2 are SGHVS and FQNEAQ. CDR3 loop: CASGFYGSERGNEQFF. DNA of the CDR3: TGTGCCAGCGGCTTTTATGGGAGCGAGAGAGGCAATGAGCAGTTCTTC.

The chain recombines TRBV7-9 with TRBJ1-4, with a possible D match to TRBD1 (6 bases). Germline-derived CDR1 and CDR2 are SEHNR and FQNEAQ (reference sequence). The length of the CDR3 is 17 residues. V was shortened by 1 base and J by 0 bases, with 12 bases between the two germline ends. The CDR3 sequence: CASSLGPYRATNEKLFF. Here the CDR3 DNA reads TGTGCCAGCAGCTTAGGGCCCTACAGGGCAACTAATGAAAAACTGTTTTTT.

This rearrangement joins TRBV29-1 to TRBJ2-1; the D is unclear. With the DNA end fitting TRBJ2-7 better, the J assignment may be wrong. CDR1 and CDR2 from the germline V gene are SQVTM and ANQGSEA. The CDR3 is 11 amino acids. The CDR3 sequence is CSAYGYNEQYF. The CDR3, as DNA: TGCAGCGCTTATGGCTACAATGAGCAGTACTTC.

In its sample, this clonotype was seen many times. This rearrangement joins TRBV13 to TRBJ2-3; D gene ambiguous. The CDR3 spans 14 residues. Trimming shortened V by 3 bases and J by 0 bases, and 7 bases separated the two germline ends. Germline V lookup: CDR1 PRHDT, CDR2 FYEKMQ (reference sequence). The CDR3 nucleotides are TGTGCCAGCAGCTTGGTCTCTAGCACAGATACGCAGTATTTT. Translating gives CASSLVSSTDTQYF. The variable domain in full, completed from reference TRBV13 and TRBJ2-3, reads AAGVIQSPRHLIKEKRETATLKCYPIPRHDTVYWYQQGPGQDPQFLISFYEKMQSDKGSIPDRFSAQQFSDYHSELNMSSLELGDSALYFCASSLVSSTDTQYFGPGTRLTVL.

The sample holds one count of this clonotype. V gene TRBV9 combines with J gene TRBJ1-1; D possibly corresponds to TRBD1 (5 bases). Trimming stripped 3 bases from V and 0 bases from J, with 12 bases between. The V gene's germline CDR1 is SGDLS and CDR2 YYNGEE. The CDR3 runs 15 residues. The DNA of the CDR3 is TGTGCCAGCAGCGGGGACGCCGAGTTGAACACTGAAGCTTTCTTT. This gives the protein CASSGDAELNTEAFF.

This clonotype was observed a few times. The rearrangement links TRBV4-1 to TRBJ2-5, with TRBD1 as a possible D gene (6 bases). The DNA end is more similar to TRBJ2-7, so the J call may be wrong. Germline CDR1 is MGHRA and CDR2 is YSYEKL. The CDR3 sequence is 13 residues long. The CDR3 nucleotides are TGCGCCAGCAGCCATGGGACAACCTACGAGCAGTACTTC. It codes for CASSHGTTYEQYF.

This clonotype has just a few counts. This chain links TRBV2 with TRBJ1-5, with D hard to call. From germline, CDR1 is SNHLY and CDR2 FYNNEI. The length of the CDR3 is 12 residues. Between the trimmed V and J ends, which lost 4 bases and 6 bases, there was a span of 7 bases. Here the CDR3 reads CASSAGVQPQHF. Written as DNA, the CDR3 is TGTGCCAGCAGTGCCGGGGTTCAGCCCCAGCATTTT.

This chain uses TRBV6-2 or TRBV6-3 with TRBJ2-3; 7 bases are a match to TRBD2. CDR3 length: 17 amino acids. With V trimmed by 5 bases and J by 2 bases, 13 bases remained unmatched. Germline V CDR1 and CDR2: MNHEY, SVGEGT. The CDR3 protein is CASSPGTKAGATDTQYF. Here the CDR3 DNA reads TGTGCCAGCAGTCCCGGGACTAAAGCGGGCGCCACAGATACGCAGTATTTT.

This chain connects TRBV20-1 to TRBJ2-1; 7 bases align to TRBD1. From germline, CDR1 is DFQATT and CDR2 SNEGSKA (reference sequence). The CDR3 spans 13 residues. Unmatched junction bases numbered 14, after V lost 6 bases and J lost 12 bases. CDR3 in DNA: TGCAGTGCAGGCGCGACGACAGGGTGGTGGCAGTTCTTC. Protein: CSAGATTGWWQFF.

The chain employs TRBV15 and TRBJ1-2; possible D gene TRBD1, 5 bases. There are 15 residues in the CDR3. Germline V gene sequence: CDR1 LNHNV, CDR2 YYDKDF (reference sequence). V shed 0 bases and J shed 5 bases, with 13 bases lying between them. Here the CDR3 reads CATSRDKGWSYGYTF. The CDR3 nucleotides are TGTGCCACCAGCAGAGATAAGGGGTGGAGTTATGGCTACACCTTC.

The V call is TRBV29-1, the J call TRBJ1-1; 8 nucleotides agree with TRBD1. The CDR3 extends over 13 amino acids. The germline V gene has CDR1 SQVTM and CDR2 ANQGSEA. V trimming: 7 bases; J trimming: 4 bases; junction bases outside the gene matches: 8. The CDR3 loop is CSGGQGQSTEAFF. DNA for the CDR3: TGCAGCGGAGGACAGGGTCAGAGCACTGAAGCTTTCTTT.

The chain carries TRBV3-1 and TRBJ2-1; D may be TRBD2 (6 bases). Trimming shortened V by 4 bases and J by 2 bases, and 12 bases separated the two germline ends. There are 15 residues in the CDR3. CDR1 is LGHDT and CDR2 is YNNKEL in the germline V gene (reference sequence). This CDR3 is CASSLGTLTYNEQFF. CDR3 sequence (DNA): TGTGCCAGCAGCCTAGGGACTCTTACCTACAATGAGCAGTTCTTC.

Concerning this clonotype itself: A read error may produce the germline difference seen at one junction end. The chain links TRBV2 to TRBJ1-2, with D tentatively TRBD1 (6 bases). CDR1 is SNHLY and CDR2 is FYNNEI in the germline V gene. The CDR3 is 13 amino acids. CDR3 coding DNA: TGTGCCAGCAGCGGACAGCCACCTTATGGCCACACCTTC. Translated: CASSGQPPYGHTF.

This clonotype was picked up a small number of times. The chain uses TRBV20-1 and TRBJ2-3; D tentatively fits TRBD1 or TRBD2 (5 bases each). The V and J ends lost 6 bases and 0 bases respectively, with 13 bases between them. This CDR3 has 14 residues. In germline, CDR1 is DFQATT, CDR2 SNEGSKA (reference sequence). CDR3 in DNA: TGCAGTGCCTTAGGGGAGTTGAGCACAGATACGCAGTATTTT. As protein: CSALGELSTDTQYF.

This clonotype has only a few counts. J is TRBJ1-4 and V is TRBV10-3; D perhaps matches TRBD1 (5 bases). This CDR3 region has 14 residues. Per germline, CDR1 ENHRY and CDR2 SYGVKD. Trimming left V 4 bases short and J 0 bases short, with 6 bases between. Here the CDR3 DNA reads TGTGCCATCAGTGGGGGGACAACTAATGAAAAACTGTTTTTT. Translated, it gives CAISGGTTNEKLFF.

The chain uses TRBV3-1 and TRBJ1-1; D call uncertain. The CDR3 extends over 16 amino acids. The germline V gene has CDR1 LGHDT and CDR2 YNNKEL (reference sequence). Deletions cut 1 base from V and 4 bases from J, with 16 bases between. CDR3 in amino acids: CASSQGLMDLSTEAFF. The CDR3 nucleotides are TGTGCCAGCAGCCAAGGCCTCATGGACCTGAGCACTGAAGCTTTCTTT. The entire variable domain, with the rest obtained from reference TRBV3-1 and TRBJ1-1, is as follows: DTAVSQTPKYLVTQMGNDKSIKCEQNLGHDTMYWYKQDSKKFLKIMFSYNNKELIINETVPNRFSPKSPDKAHLNLHINSLELGDSAVYFCASSQGLMDLSTEAFFGQGTRLTVV.

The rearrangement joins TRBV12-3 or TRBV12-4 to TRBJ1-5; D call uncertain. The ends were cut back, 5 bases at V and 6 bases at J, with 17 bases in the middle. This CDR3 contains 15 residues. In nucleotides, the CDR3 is TGTGCCAGCAGTCCGACGGGAGGGTCAGGTCAGCCCCAGCATTTT. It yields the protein CASSPTGGSGQPQHF.

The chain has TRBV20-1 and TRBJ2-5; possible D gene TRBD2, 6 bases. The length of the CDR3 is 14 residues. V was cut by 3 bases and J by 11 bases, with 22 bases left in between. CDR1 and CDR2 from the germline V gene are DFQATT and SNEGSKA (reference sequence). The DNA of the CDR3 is TGCAGTGCTAGTCTTGCGGGGAGAAACAATGAGCAGTACTTC. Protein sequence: CSASLAGRNNEQYF.

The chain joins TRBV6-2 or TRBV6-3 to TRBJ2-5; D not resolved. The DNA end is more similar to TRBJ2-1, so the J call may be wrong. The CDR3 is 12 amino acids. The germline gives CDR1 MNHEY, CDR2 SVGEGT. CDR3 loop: CASSYTLETQFF. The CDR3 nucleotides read TGTGCCAGCAGTTATACCTTGGAGACCCAGTTCTTC.

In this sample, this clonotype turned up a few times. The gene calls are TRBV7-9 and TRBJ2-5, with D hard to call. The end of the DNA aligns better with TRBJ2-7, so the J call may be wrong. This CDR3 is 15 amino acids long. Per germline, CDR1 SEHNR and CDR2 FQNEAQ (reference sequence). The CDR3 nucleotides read TGTGCCAGCAGCCGGGCGACTGTGAGAGTGAACGAGCAGTACTTC. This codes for CASSRATVRVNEQYF.

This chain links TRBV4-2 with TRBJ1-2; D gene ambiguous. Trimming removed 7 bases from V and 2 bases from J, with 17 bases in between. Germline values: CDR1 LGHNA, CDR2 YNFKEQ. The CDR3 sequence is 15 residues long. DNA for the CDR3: TGTGCCAGCACCGTGGCCGCCGGGGAAAACTATGGCTACACCTTC. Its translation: CASTVAAGENYGYTF.